These T cell receptor beta chains were read from a single sample in a study of T cell responses to AZD1222 COVID-19 vaccine. The repertoire was sequenced with immunoSEQ multiplex PCR; TCRdb's copy has only in-frame clones and lacks some. The sample has roughly 97,000 clones, 80% to 90% seen once; the top ten hold about 8.7%. This specimen consisted of peripheral blood, obtained on day 0 of AZD1222 vaccination. Receptors originate from an adult in good health. The CDR3 runs from the conserved cysteine through the conserved F or W. A D gene is named only where the DNA matches it firmly. Size is omitted from some rows. Given values are once, few, many or a class for expanded clones.

D	size	J	V	CDR3	DNA
-	-	TRBJ2-1	TRBV9	CASRAGNFSYNEQFF	TGTGCCAGCAGGGCAGGGAACTTCTCCTACAATGAGCAGTTCTTC
-	once	TRBJ1-2	TRBV7-8	CASLKTAAMATSGFGYTF	TGTGCCAGCCTAAAGACAGCTGCTATGGCTACGTCGGGTTTCGGCTACACCTTC
-	once	TRBJ2-1	TRBV4-3	CASSQDRANEQFF	TGCGCCAGCAGCCAAGATCGGGCTAACGAGCAGTTCTTC
TRBD2	-	TRBJ2-1	TRBV28	CASSLTSGGRNEQFF	TGTGCCAGCAGTCTGACTAGCGGGGGGCGCAATGAGCAGTTCTTC
-	-	TRBJ1-2	TRBV4-3	CASSQVAGYHYGYTF	TGCGCCAGCAGCCAAGTAGCAGGGTATCACTATGGCTACACCTTC
TRBD1	-	TRBJ1-6	TRBV28	CASSWGQGISPLHF	TGTGCCAGCAGTTGGGGACAGGGCATCTCACCCCTCCACTTT
TRBD2	-	TRBJ2-7	TRBV7-2	CASSFPTSGVSYEQYF	TGTGCCAGCAGCTTTCCGACTAGCGGGGTGTCCTACGAGCAGTACTTC
-	-	TRBJ1-6	TRBV7-9	CASSLEGNSPLHF	TGTGCCAGCAGCTTAGAGGGAAATTCACCCCTCCACTTT
TRBD1	once	TRBJ2-1	TRBV6-5	CASSYDRGRYNEQFF	TGTGCCAGCAGTTACGACAGGGGGAGGTACAATGAGCAGTTCTTC
TRBD2	-	TRBJ2-1	TRBV14	CASSQDYRTSGYNEQFF	TGTGCCAGCAGCCAAGATTATCGGACTAGCGGCTACAATGAGCAGTTCTTC
TRBD1	-	TRBJ1-2	TRBV4-2	CASSLTRDRTNYGYTF	TGTGCCAGCAGCCTCACCCGGGACAGGACCAACTATGGCTACACCTTC
-	-	TRBJ2-2	TRBV11-2	CASSYLTPNTGELFF	TGTGCCAGCAGCTATCTGACACCGAACACCGGGGAGCTGTTTTTT
-	-	TRBJ2-7	TRBV5-4	CASSLDELPTGQYF	TGTGCCAGCAGCTTGGACGAGCTACCAACGGGGCAGTACTTC
-	-	TRBJ2-2	TRBV6-2/TRBV6-3	CASSYSTNTGELFF	TGTGCCAGCAGTTACTCGACGAACACCGGGGAGCTGTTTTTT
-	-	TRBJ2-7	TRBV12-3/TRBV12-4	CASSTGFGEQYF	TGTGCCAGCAGTACAGGGTTTGGCGAGCAGTACTTC
-	-	TRBJ2-7	TRBV7-2	CASSLGPSSYEQYF	TGTGCCAGCAGCTTAGGTCCTAGCTCCTACGAGCAGTACTTC
-	once	TRBJ1-2	TRBV19	CASSPPGPTNYGYTF	TGTGCCAGTAGTCCACCGGGCCCAACTAACTATGGCTACACCTTC
TRBD1	-	TRBJ1-1	TRBV28	CASSSDRGTAEAFF	TGTGCCAGCAGTTCGGACAGGGGAACGGCTGAAGCTTTCTTT